The clone carrying this T cell receptor (beta chain) was detected once. This sample is drawn from a study of cytomegalovirus exposure and HLA in healthy donors. At the level of the study: The platform used for the approximately 120 validation repertoires matched that of the approximately 670 first-cohort repertoires, a later analysis reported.

Germline CDR1 is SGHTA and CDR2 is FQGNSA. After removal of 1 base from V and 4 bases from J, the junction contained 3 bases not matched to a gene. The CDR3 totals 15 residues. Clones were read by immunoSEQ multiplex PCR, and TCRdb kept only the in-frame ones, dropping some. The sample contains around 250,000 clones, almost 90% of which appear only once. The source is a woman between 18 and 30 years old in good health and CMV-seronegative. The rearrangement links TRBV7-2 to TRBJ2-1, with TRBD1 identical over 8 bases. Material for sequencing was PBMCs. This CDR3 is CASSLEDRVYNEQFF. In DNA form, the CDR3 reads TGTGCCAGCAGCTTAGAGGACAGGGTTTACAATGAGCAGTTCTTC.